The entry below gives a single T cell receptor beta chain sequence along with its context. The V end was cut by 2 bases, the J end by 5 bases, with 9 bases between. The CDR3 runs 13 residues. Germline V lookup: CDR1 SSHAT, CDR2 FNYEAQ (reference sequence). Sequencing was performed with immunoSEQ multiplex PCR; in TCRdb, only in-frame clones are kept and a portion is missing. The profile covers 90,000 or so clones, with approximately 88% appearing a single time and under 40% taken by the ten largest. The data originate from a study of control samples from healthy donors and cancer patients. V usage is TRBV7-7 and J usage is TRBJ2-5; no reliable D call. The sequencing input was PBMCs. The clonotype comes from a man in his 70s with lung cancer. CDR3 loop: CASSLRGVETQYF. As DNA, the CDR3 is TGTGCCAGCAGCTTACGTGGGGTGGAGACCCAGTACTTC. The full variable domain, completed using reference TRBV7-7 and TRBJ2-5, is GAGVSQSPRYKVTKRGQDVTLRCDPISSHATLYWYQQALGQGPEFLTYFNYEAQPDKSGLPSDRFSAERPEGSISTLTIQRTEQRDSAMYRCASSLRGVETQYFGPGTRLLVL.